This T cell receptor beta chain was observed in a study of T cell repertoires in cytomegalovirus infection. The wider study: Matching HLA type and CMV infection were both indicated by public TCR beta signatures.

TCRdb re-called the reads through MiXCR, storing one row per CDR3 protein. The top ten clones hold 7% to 9.5% of a sample with 200,000 to 300,000 distinct CDR3 sequences, roughly 13% of them seen once. This clonotype was observed a few times. The clonotype comes from a human donor in good health (CMV status not recorded). Some clones in this sample may be carry-over from other donors' samples. Sequences were obtained from PBMCs.

In DNA form, the CDR3 reads TGTGCCAGCAGCTCTAGGGTGTACACTGAAGCTTTCTTT. As protein: CASSSRVYTEAFF. V and J are TRBV5-6 and TRBJ1-1; D gene uncertain. The CDR3 contains 13 residues. Trimming left V 3 bases short and J 3 bases short, with 9 bases between. Germline V gene sequence: CDR1 SGHDT, CDR2 YYEEEE.